This T cell receptor beta chain was sequenced in a study of blood T cell repertoires in COVID-19. Study-level background: Collection of acute and convalescent COVID-19 samples took place in the United States, Italy and Spain.

There are a few counts of this clone. Authors' methods: Reference gene primer amplification gave estimated nucleated cell counts. Generated by immunoSEQ multiplex PCR, the TCRdb table keeps only in-frame clones and is missing some. V and J calls and clone size are those listed in that table; D and trimming were worked out from the DNA. This sample has about 140,000 clones, with approximately 80% found just once. CDR1 and CDR2 (germline): MGHRA, YSYEKL. There are 15 residues in the CDR3. V gave up 5 bases and J gave up 0 bases, with 14 bases separating them. Participants in the exposed group had met a COVID-19 case in the 2 weeks before joining the study.

The chain employs TRBV4-1 and TRBJ2-7, with D possibly being TRBD2 (5 bases). The sample was PBMCs or T cells enriched from blood (not recorded which). This receptor was identified in a woman aged 18-35 years who had been exposed to COVID-19. CDR3 protein: CASSTWTGSSYEQYF. The CDR3 coding sequence is TGCGCCAGCAGCACCTGGACGGGGAGCTCCTACGAGCAGTACTTC.